Each of the 26 T cell receptor beta chains below was sequenced from the same sample in a study of CXCR3-negative and CXCR3-positive naive CD8 T cells (dated 2019 in TCRdb). Instrument on record: NextSeq 550. The Human TCR Profiling Kit (MiLaboratory) was used to make UMI-labeled 5' RACE TRB cDNA libraries. TCRdb reprocessed the raw reads; every CDR3 protein sequence is a single record, and DNA is not supplied. The sample table gives tens of thousands of distinct CDR3 sequences. Approximately 1.5% of the sample comes from the top ten. The sequencing sample was made of naive CXCR3- CD8+ T cells from blood. In the paper's terms, the cell subset or site label means: CD45RO-CCR7+CD27+CD95- naive CD8+ T cells lacking CXCR3 (TNR3-). The receptors here all came from a human donor in good health. Some clones in this sample may be carry-over from other donors' samples.

This sequence joins TRBV23-1 and TRBJ2-3; TCRdb's assignment of TRBD2 cannot be checked, as there is no DNA. TRBV23-1 is classed as an ORF, of uncertain function. The CDR3 length is 16 residues. The CDR3 sequence is CASSQFGRTSADTQYF.

The genes are TRBV19 and TRBJ2-2; with no DNA, the TCRdb D assignment of TRBD2 cannot be verified. The CDR3 spans 12 residues. CDR1 is LNHDA and CDR2 is SQIVND in the germline V gene (reference sequence). Here the CDR3 reads CASSAGTGELFF. The variable domain in full, with the rest retrieved from reference TRBV19 and TRBJ2-2, is DGGITQSPKYLFRKEGQNVTLSCEQNLNHDAMYWYRQDPGQGLRLIYYSQIVNDFQKGDIAEGYSVSREKKESFPLTVTSAQKNPTAFYLCASSAGTGELFFGEGSRLTVL.

This sequence joins TRBV2 and TRBJ2-2; the D call of TRBD1 rests on TCRdb alone, since no DNA is present to check it. This CDR3 comprises 11 residues. Germline CDR1 reads SNHLY; CDR2 reads FYNNEI. CDR3 sequence reads: CASSPLGELFF.

The V and J genes are TRBV28 and TRBJ2-2; TCRdb outputs TRBD1, but without DNA this stays unchecked. The CDR3 length is 14 residues. Germline V CDR1 and CDR2: MDHEN, SYDVKM. This chain's CDR3 is CASRLDRVTGELFF.

The chain has TRBV25-1 and TRBJ2-2. There are 13 residues in the CDR3. CDR1 is MGHDK, CDR2 SYGVNS, per germline. The CDR3 spells CASSETNTGELFF.

The chain joins TRBV28 to TRBJ2-1; the TRBD1 assignment by TCRdb is unverifiable without DNA. Germline V gene sequence: CDR1 MDHEN, CDR2 SYDVKM. There are 14 residues in the CDR3. CDR3 sequence: CASSTGDPYNEQFF.

This chain joins TRBV24-1 and TRBJ2-1; checking the TCRdb D call of TRBD1 is not possible without DNA. CDR1 KGHDR and CDR2 SFDVKD come from the germline V gene. This CDR3 has 17 residues. The CDR3 protein is CATSDPLGQGIMNEQFF.

The chain links TRBV10-3 to TRBJ1-1; no DNA is available, so the TRBD1 call from TCRdb remains unchecked. Germline-derived CDR1 and CDR2 are ENHRY and SYGVKD. The CDR3 totals 16 residues. The CDR3 reads CAISELITGDYTEAFF.

This clonotype counts as medium-sized by frequency. CDR3 sequence reads: CASSYPGDTQYF. The V call is TRBV6-2 or TRBV6-3, the J call TRBJ2-3. The CDR3 length is 12 residues. Germline CDR1 is MNHEY and CDR2 is SVGEGT.

The V call is TRBV20-1, the J call TRBJ2-2; checking the TCRdb D call of TRBD2 is not possible without DNA. The CDR3 covers 15 residues. CDR1 and CDR2 from the germline V gene are DFQATT and SNEGSKA (reference sequence). CDR3 region: CSAIRTSGYTGELFF.

This chain joins TRBV11-2 and TRBJ2-7; TCRdb proposes TRBD1, but this gene call is untestable without DNA. The CDR3 loop spans 15 amino acids. Germline values: CDR1 SGHAT, CDR2 FQNNGV. CDR3 region: CASSLTGQGVYEQYF.

This chain uses TRBV14 with TRBJ2-1. This CDR3 is 13 amino acids long. In germline, CDR1 is SGHDN, CDR2 FVKESK. The CDR3 sequence is CASSQDRYNEQFF.

The chain joins TRBV10-2 to TRBJ1-4; the D gene TCRdb calls, TRBD1, cannot be checked with no DNA. Per the germline V gene, CDR1 is WSHSY and CDR2 is SAAADI. The CDR3 has 16 amino acids. The CDR3 loop reads CASSRDRGVSNEKLFF.

The chain couples TRBV5-5 to TRBJ2-5; without DNA, the TCRdb call of TRBD2 cannot be checked. Per the germline V gene, CDR1 is SGHKS and CDR2 is YYEKEE (reference sequence). The CDR3 is 17 residues long. The CDR3 loop is CASSLAPWLEGKETQYF.

The V and J genes are TRBV15 and TRBJ2-7. Germline assignment: CDR1 LNHNV and CDR2 YYDKDF (reference sequence). This CDR3 has 16 amino acids. CDR3: CATSRDQSGTPYEQYF.

The J gene is TRBJ2-2, the V gene TRBV29-1. The CDR3 sequence is 13 residues long. Germline V gene data show CDR1 as SQVTM and CDR2 as ANQGSEA. The CDR3 loop is CSVDPSSGGELFF.

The chain has TRBV28 and TRBJ2-3; absent DNA, TCRdb's TRBD2 call cannot be checked. CDR3 length equals 17 residues. Germline loops: CDR1 MDHEN, CDR2 SYDVKM. The CDR3 sequence: CASSSGPAGVKPDTQYF.

The chain has TRBV29-1 and TRBJ1-2; the TRBD1 assignment by TCRdb is unverifiable without DNA. The germline V gene encodes CDR1 SQVTM and CDR2 ANQGSEA. This CDR3 spans 14 amino acids. The CDR3 protein is CSVEDRQGGHGYTF.

This chain links TRBV11-3 with TRBJ2-1; absent DNA, TCRdb's TRBD2 call cannot be checked. This CDR3 contains 17 residues. The germline gives CDR1 SGHNT, CDR2 YENEEA. The CDR3 loop is CASSLDVAGSSYNEQFF.

The genes are TRBV28 and TRBJ1-5; TCRdb's D call, TRBD1, is unchecked because there is no DNA. CDR1 is MDHEN and CDR2 is SYDVKM in the germline V gene. The CDR3 consists of 15 residues. Here the CDR3 reads CASSWDSSFNQPQHF.

This sequence joins TRBV20-1 and TRBJ1-1; TCRdb gives TRBD1 as the D gene, but with no DNA this cannot be confirmed. This CDR3 region has 12 residues. CDR1 DFQATT and CDR2 SNEGSKA come from the germline V gene (reference sequence). CDR3 residues: CSAATGVTEAFF.

The chain recombines TRBV12-3 or TRBV12-4 with TRBJ1-5; TCRdb's D call, TRBD1, is unchecked because there is no DNA. The CDR3 covers 13 residues. The chain's CDR3 is CASSLWDNQPQHF.

V usage is TRBV7-6 and J usage is TRBJ2-1. The germline V gene encodes CDR1 SGHVS and CDR2 FNYEAQ. This CDR3 is 12 amino acids long. This CDR3 is CASSDSAVKQFF.

This chain uses TRBV7-6 with TRBJ2-7. Germline assignment: CDR1 SGHVS and CDR2 FNYEAQ. CDR3 length: 12 amino acids. CDR3 sequence: CASRGGDYEQYF.

The rearrangement joins TRBV29-1 to TRBJ2-1. The CDR3 length is 12 residues. Germline CDR1 and CDR2: SQVTM and ANQGSEA. CDR3 residues: CSVEDFVNEQFF.

The chain carries TRBV5-1 and TRBJ2-7; TCRdb returns TRBD1, unconfirmable since there is no DNA. This CDR3 spans 15 amino acids. Per germline, CDR1 SGHRS and CDR2 YFSETQ. The CDR3 here is CASRYDRVRTYEQYF.